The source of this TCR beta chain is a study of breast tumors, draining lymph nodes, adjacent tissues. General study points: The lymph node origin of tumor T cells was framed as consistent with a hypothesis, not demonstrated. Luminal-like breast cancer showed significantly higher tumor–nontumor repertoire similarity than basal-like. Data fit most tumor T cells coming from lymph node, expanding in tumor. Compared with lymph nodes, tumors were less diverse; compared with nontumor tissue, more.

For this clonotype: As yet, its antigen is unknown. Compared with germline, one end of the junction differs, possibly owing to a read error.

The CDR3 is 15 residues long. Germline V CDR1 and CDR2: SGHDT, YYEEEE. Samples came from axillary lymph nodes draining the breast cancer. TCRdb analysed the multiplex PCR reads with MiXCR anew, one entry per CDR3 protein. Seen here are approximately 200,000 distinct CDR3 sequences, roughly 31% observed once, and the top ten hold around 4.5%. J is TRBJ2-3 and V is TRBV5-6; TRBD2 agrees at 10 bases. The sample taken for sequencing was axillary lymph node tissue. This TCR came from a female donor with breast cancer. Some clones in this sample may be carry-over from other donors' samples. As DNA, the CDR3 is TGTGCCAGCAGCGGACTAGCGGCGGGCACAGATGCGCAGTATTTT. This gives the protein CASSGLAAGTDAQYF.